Described below is a single T cell receptor beta chain sequence and its context. Antigen specificity is unknown. The table came from immunoSEQ multiplex PCR; TCRdb's copy has only in-frame clones and leaves some out. The sample contains 85,000 to 100,000 clones, approximately 90% of which appear only once. The data belong to a study of T cell responses to AZD1222 COVID-19 vaccine. Whole-study results and caveats: Females made up more of the donors, who were largely white British, and clonal diversity may have come out too low. Baseline seropositives among AZD1222 recipients totaled only six or seven.

The CDR3 loop spans 11 amino acids. Trimming left V 4 bases short and J 15 bases short, with 13 bases between. Germline V gene lookup returns CDR1 SGHDN and CDR2 FVKESK. This specimen consisted of peripheral blood, obtained on day 0 of AZD1222 vaccination. The TCR was taken from an adult in good health. The chain uses TRBV14 and TRBJ2-1, with no clear D. In nucleotides, the CDR3 is TGTGCCAGCAGCCGGTCTCCACGGAGGTTCTTC. This translates into CASSRSPRRFF.